The text below deals with one T cell receptor beta chain. Its antigen remains unidentified. These data are taken from a study of long-term antiretroviral therapy in people with HIV. They ran version v3.0 of the immunoSEQ assay at survey level. TCRdb's copy holds only in-frame clones and misses some; the assay was immunoSEQ multiplex PCR. The sample has some 35,000 clones; 94% are singletons. The length of the CDR3 is 15 residues. Germline V gives CDR1 SGHTA, CDR2 FQGTGA. V lost 0 bases, J lost 6 bases, and 14 bases lay in between. At least one PBMC sample before ART and at least two after were required. Study outcomes and limitations: Possibly under older ART regimens, blood was drawn between about 2003 and 2018. An increase in diversity followed ART, yet levels stayed below transplant donor controls. HIV repertoires showed narrower CDR3 length ranges than controls.

The source was unsorted PBMCs, collected 5 to 5.5 years after starting antiretroviral therapy. The clonotype was recovered from a woman aged 50 to 65 with HIV. This chain joins TRBV7-3 and TRBJ1-2; weak D call: TRBD1 (5 bases). The CDR3 sequence is CASSLTAGSTDGYTF. The CDR3, as DNA: TGTGCCAGCAGCTTAACGGCAGGGTCTACGGATGGCTACACCTTC.